This TCR beta chain comes out of a study of post-analysis software for immune sequencing data. Unique-molecular-identifier-tagged TCR beta cDNA libraries were used. T cells, about 0.9 to 10 million of them, yielded approximately 530,000 cDNA molecules. TCRdb itself ran the PCR reads through MiXCR, one entry per CDR3 protein. The table includes 350,000 to 500,000 distinct CDR3 sequences, roughly 40% detected once. The CDR3 consists of 15 residues. Trimming took 0 bases from V and 0 from J, leaving 9 bases between them. CDR1 is SGHKS and CDR2 is YYEKEE in the germline V gene (reference sequence). Study findings and constraints: With TRBV5-6, TRBV5-1 and TRBV20-1 included, roughly five TRBV segments were more frequent in patients than in controls. F measure grouped same-batch samples tightly together. Controls' normalized Chao1 diversity significantly exceeded that of multiple sclerosis patients.

The count of this clonotype is one. No antigen is known for it. The sequence was collected from a girl aged 2 to 9 with multiple sclerosis. The V and J genes are TRBV5-5 and TRBJ2-5; D is unresolved. Sequencing was done on a sample of blood. CDR3 region: CASSLEGSYQETQYF. CDR3 in DNA: TGTGCCAGCAGCTTGGAGGGCAGTTACCAAGAGACCCAGTACTTC.